Below, 23 T cell receptor beta chains from the same sample are listed, as sequenced in a study of human T cells and chemical hapten exposure. Sample time point: pre-sensitization, week 0. Regarding treatment: therapeutic diphenylcyclopropenone sensitization with weekly scalp DPC. TCRdb reanalysed the RACE reads using MiXCR and keeps one entry per CDR3 protein. The data show a few hundred thousand distinct CDR3 sequences, about 9% seen once. The sample in question was whole blood, obtained in connection with sensitization to the hapten diphenylcyclopropenone (DPC). The receptors shown here come from a woman aged 35 to 49 with alopecia areata. Some clones in this sample may be carry-over from other donors' samples.

Here the CDR3 DNA reads TGTGCCAGCAGTTCACCGGGCTCCAGTCGTAGCAATCAGCCCCAGCATTTT. As protein: CASSSPGSSRSNQPQHF. The gene calls are TRBV2 and TRBJ1-5; the D is unclear. Germline CDR1 is SNHLY and CDR2 is FYNNEI. The CDR3 has 17 amino acids. Trimming cost V 5 bases and J 0 bases, with 17 bases left between them.

Ten or more counts support this clonotype. The CDR3 nucleotides read TGTGCCAGCAGTTCTCCGGGACGGCACGACGAGCAGTACTTC. This sequence encodes CASSSPGRHDEQYF. The chain joins TRBV28 to TRBJ2-7, with D perhaps TRBD1 or TRBD2 (5 bases each). The V gene's germline CDR1 is MDHEN and CDR2 SYDVKM. V was trimmed by 4 bases and J by 5 bases, leaving 15 bases between them. The CDR3 loop spans 14 amino acids.

The table lists this clonotype with many counts. The chain recombines TRBV18 with TRBJ1-5; 7 bases fit TRBD1. The CDR3 contains 14 residues. In germline, CDR1 is KGHSH, CDR2 LQKENI. V lost 5 bases, J lost 5 bases, and 6 bases stayed unmatched. In DNA, the CDR3 is TGTGCCAGCTCAGCAACAGGGGTGTATCAGCCCCAGCATTTT. Encoded protein: CASSATGVYQPQHF.

This clonotype was seen a handful of times. This rearrangement joins TRBV29-1 to TRBJ2-2, with TRBD1 matching 9 bases. Germline V gene data show CDR1 as SQVTM and CDR2 as ANQGSEA. The junction had 7 bases not matched to a gene; V was cut back by 6 bases and J by 8 bases. The CDR3 is 13 residues long. As DNA, the CDR3 is TGCAGCGTGAGACCACAGGGGGCTGGGGAGCTGTTTTTT. Its protein is CSVRPQGAGELFF.

V is TRBV18 and J is TRBJ2-7; TRBD1 matches at 8 bases. The CDR3 length is 15 residues. Looked up from germline, CDR1 is KGHSH and CDR2 is LQKENI. Losses at the gene ends were 0 bases for V and 2 bases for J; bases not matched to a gene: 3. Written as DNA, the CDR3 is TGTGCCAGCTCACCACCCGGACAGGGTCCCTACGAGCAGTACTTC. Protein: CASSPPGQGPYEQYF.

Concerning this clonotype: Being one base from a much bigger clone, this may be a read error. CDR3 bases: TGCAGAGTTGAGGCAGGGGGCGGCACCGGGGAGCTGTTTTTT. Its protein product is CRVEAGGGTGELFF. The chain recombines TRBV29-1 with TRBJ2-2; 8 bases are shared with TRBD1. The V gene's germline CDR1 is SQVTM and CDR2 ANQGSEA. This CDR3 comprises 14 residues.

The V gene is TRBV7-9, the J gene TRBJ2-7; D gene unclear. The V end lost 0 bases, the J end lost 2 bases, and 8 bases lay between the germline ends. The CDR3 is 14 residues long. Looked up from germline, CDR1 is SEHNR and CDR2 is FQNEAQ (reference sequence). This CDR3 is CASSLANQAYEQYF. CDR3 in DNA: TGTGCCAGCAGCTTAGCGAATCAGGCCTACGAGCAGTACTTC.

V gene TRBV5-1 combines with J gene TRBJ2-4, with D hard to call. Looked up from germline, CDR1 is SGHRS and CDR2 is YFSETQ. V lost 4 bases and J 6 bases, leaving 14 bases between the germline ends. This CDR3 comprises 14 residues. The CDR3 coding sequence is TGCGCCAGCAGCCCGAAGTCCTCTTCAAACATTCAGTACTTC. It codes for CASSPKSSSNIQYF.

This clonotype appeared a few times. The J gene is TRBJ1-2, the V gene TRBV5-1; 7 bases map to TRBD1. This CDR3 spans 13 amino acids. The J segment lost 4 bases and the V segment lost 7 bases, leaving 7 bases of the junction unmatched. Germline loops: CDR1 SGHRS, CDR2 YFSETQ. CDR3 sequence reads: CASGETGVYGYTF. The CDR3 nucleotides are TGCGCCAGCGGGGAAACAGGGGTCTATGGCTACACCTTC.

This chain connects TRBV4-3 to TRBJ1-4; the D is unclear. The CDR3 has 14 amino acids. The V end was cut by 7 bases, the J end by 3 bases, with 12 bases between. CDR1 and CDR2 (germline): LGHNA, YSLEER. This CDR3 reads CASTLQVANEKLFF. The CDR3 DNA sequence: TGCGCCAGCACCCTCCAGGTGGCTAATGAAAAACTGTTTTTT.

In regard to this clonotype: The junction departs from germline at one end; a sequencing error may be responsible. The chain links TRBV12-3 or TRBV12-4 to TRBJ1-5; perhaps TRBD1 as D (5 bases). The CDR3 contains 14 residues. The CDR3, as DNA: TGTGCCGGCAGTTTAGGGGTCCTCAATCAGCCCCAGCATTTT. Protein product: CAGSLGVLNQPQHF.

The table lists this clonotype with a few counts. V usage is TRBV7-2 and J usage is TRBJ1-4; D may be TRBD1 (5 bases). V lost 5 bases and J lost 5, with 12 bases in between. The CDR3 length is 14 residues. Germline V gene lookup returns CDR1 SGHTA and CDR2 FQGNSA. The CDR3 nucleotides are TGTGCCAGCAGCCCGGCGGGGGGGAATGAAAAACTGTTTTTT. Its translation: CASSPAGGNEKLFF.

This clonotype was counted ten times or more. The gene calls are TRBV5-1 and TRBJ2-3; 9 bases map to TRBD1. The V and J ends lost 4 bases and 4 bases, in that order; junction bases with no gene match: 4. This CDR3 is 14 amino acids long. The germline gives CDR1 SGHRS, CDR2 YFSETQ. CDR3 residues: CASSPRQGADTQYF. In nucleotides, the CDR3 is TGCGCCAGCAGCCCGCGACAGGGGGCAGATACGCAGTATTTT.

The rearrangement joins TRBV24-1 to TRBJ2-7, with TRBD2 matching over 12 bases. This CDR3 has 15 residues. The germline V gene encodes CDR1 KGHDR and CDR2 SFDVKD. V lost 4 bases, J lost 5 bases, and 5 bases stayed unmatched. CDR3 in amino acids: CATSETSGRIHEQYF. The CDR3, as DNA: TGTGCCACCAGTGAGACTAGCGGGAGAATCCACGAGCAGTACTTC.

CDR3 loop: CSARAGHPYNEQFF. CDR3 nucleotide sequence: TGCAGTGCTAGAGCGGGCCACCCCTACAATGAGCAGTTCTTC. The chain links TRBV20-1 to TRBJ2-1; D ambiguous. The ends were cut back, 1 base at V and 2 bases at J, with 9 bases in the middle. Germline CDR1 reads DFQATT; CDR2 reads SNEGSKA (reference sequence). The CDR3 loop spans 14 amino acids.

This clonotype was found a few times. The chain combines TRBV12-3 or TRBV12-4 with TRBJ2-5, with D tentatively TRBD1 or TRBD2 (5 bases each). The CDR3 loop spans 13 amino acids. V lost 5 bases, J lost 4 bases, and 11 bases lay in between. As DNA, the CDR3 is TGTGCCAGCAGTCTGGGGGTGGTAGAGACCCAGTACTTC. Translation: CASSLGVVETQYF.

This clonotype was seen a few times. J is TRBJ1-1 and V is TRBV28; tentatively, D is TRBD1 (6 bases). In germline, CDR1 is MDHEN, CDR2 SYDVKM. CDR3 size: 16 residues. V was clipped by 7 bases and J by 5 bases, with 23 bases between them. CDR3 residues: CASTLSRGGVRTEAFF. DNA for the CDR3: TGTGCCAGCACTCTCTCGAGAGGGGGGGTTAGGACTGAAGCTTTCTTT. The full variable domain, with the rest looked up from reference TRBV28 and TRBJ1-1, is DVKVTQSSRYLVKRTGEKVFLECVQDMDHENMFWYRQDPGLGLRLIYFSYDVKMKEKGDIPEGYSVSREKKERFSLILESASTNQTSMYLCASTLSRGGVRTEAFFGQGTRLTVV.

This clonotype has only a few counts. This rearrangement joins TRBV11-2 to TRBJ2-5, with a tentative D call TRBD1 (6 bases). The CDR3 runs 14 residues. Germline CDR1 is SGHAT and CDR2 is FQNNGV. Trimming pared 3 bases from V and 4 bases from J, leaving 12 bases between. CDR3 sequence reads: CASSFGQPRETQYF. CDR3 bases: TGTGCCAGCAGCTTCGGACAGCCGCGAGAGACCCAGTACTTC.

This clonotype was observed a few times. This rearrangement joins TRBV20-1 to TRBJ2-7; TRBD1 is a possible D gene (5 bases). Trimming took off 4 bases at V and 7 bases at J, with 14 bases between the two ends. CDR3 size: 12 residues. CDR1 and CDR2 from the germline V gene are DFQATT and SNEGSKA (reference sequence). This chain's CDR3 is CSAIRVMTEQYF. In nucleotides, the CDR3 is TGCAGTGCTATCAGGGTTATGACTGAGCAGTACTTC.

The chain joins TRBV5-1 to TRBJ2-2, with D maybe TRBD1 (6 bases). From germline, CDR1 is SGHRS and CDR2 YFSETQ. The CDR3 extends over 16 amino acids. Deletions cut 5 bases from V and 6 bases from J, with 20 bases between. Written as DNA, the CDR3 is TGCGCCAGCAGGAGGTCCGGACAGAGCGACGCCGGGGAGCTGTTTTTT. This gives the protein CASRRSGQSDAGELFF.

The table lists this clonotype with many counts. The chain joins TRBV28 to TRBJ1-6; no reliable D call. The CDR3 sequence is 14 residues long. With 4 bases removed from V and 5 bases from J, the gap between germline ends came to 9 bases. The germline V gene encodes CDR1 MDHEN and CDR2 SYDVKM. The CDR3: CASSSTADNSPLHF. In nucleotides, the CDR3 is TGTGCCAGCAGTTCAACAGCTGATAATTCACCCCTCCACTTT.

This sequence joins TRBV5-1 and TRBJ2-7; a weak D match, TRBD2 (5 bases). This CDR3 has 15 amino acids. Germline CDR1 reads SGHRS; CDR2 reads YFSETQ. V was cut by 4 bases and J by 6 bases, with 20 bases left in between. The CDR3 region is CASSQGPGIGLEQYF. Written as DNA, the CDR3 is TGCGCCAGCAGCCAAGGACCCGGGATAGGACTCGAGCAGTACTTC. Variable domain in full (rest from reference TRBV5-1 and TRBJ2-7): KAGVTQTPRYLIKTRGQQVTLSCSPISGHRSVSWYQQTPGQGLQFLFEYFSETQRNKGNFPGRFSGRQFSNSRSEMNVSTLELGDSALYLCASSQGPGIGLEQYFGPGTRLTVT.

This clonotype was seen at least ten times. This CDR3 reads CASSFGTDPEKLFF. The CDR3 coding sequence is TGTGCCAGCAGTTTTGGGACCGACCCTGAAAAACTGTTTTTT. The rearrangement links TRBV27 to TRBJ1-4; tentative D call: TRBD1 (5 bases). The germline V gene has CDR1 MNHEY and CDR2 SMNVEV (reference sequence). Trimming took 3 bases from V and 7 from J, leaving 12 bases between them. The CDR3 loop spans 14 amino acids. The full variable domain, its missing parts supplied by reference TRBV27 and TRBJ1-4, is EAQVTQNPRYLITVTGKKLTVTCSQNMNHEYMSWYRQDPGLGLRQIYYSMNVEVTDKGDVPEGYKVSRKEKRNFPLILESPSPNQTSLYFCASSFGTDPEKLFFGSGTQLSVL.